These 20 T cell receptor beta chains were all obtained from the same sample, sequenced in a study of regulatory T cells in long-lasting Graves disease (dated by TCRdb to the early 2020s). Library preparation employed multiplex PCR. Reads for this sample came from an Illumina HiSeq 4000. iRepertoire HTBI primers and Arm-PCR amplification of CDR3 regions were used to construct TCR beta libraries. TCRdb passed the public sequencing reads through fastp at Q25 and MiXCR, retaining productive beta sequences. Under each unique CDR3 protein, matching rows form one entry showing the most common genes and DNA. This sample gives about 470,000 distinct CDR3 sequences in total; 20% of them show up just once. The top ten constitute less than 9% of the sample. This specimen's time point label, per the study, means: persistent/refractory GD, antithyroid drugs over 5 years with positive TRAb. For both TCR sequencing and RNA sequencing, RNA was extracted from PBMCs using TRIzol.

The sample consisted of peripheral blood mononuclear cells (PBMCs), taken when the disease was refractory, from a patient treated with antithyroid drugs. The receptors come from a female donor with Graves disease.

In its sample, this clonotype was seen many times. The chain is built from TRBV13 and TRBJ2-5; D gene uncertain. The CDR3 consists of 15 residues. V dropped 0 bases and J dropped 3 bases, with 11 bases sitting between them. Germline CDR1 and CDR2: PRHDT and FYEKMQ (reference sequence). DNA of the CDR3: TGTGCCAGCAGCTTAGGGACACCGACAAAAGAGACCCAGTACTTC. Protein sequence: CASSLGTPTKETQYF.

The sample holds many counts of this clonotype. The chain employs TRBV28 and TRBJ1-2, with 12 bases identical to TRBD1. Germline V gene lookup returns CDR1 MDHEN and CDR2 SYDVKM. The CDR3 extends over 16 amino acids. The trim removed 5 bases at V and 1 base at J, leaving 5 bases unmatched. The CDR3 DNA sequence: TGTGCCAGCAGTCCTCGGGACAGGGGGCTTAACTATGGCTACACCTTC. Translated, it gives CASSPRDRGLNYGYTF.

This clonotype was observed many times. The chain combines TRBV27 with TRBJ2-7; D possibly corresponds to TRBD2 (6 bases). The germline V gene encodes CDR1 MNHEY and CDR2 SMNVEV (reference sequence). The CDR3 runs 14 residues. Trimming removed 5 bases from V and 0 bases from J, with 11 bases in between. The DNA of the CDR3 is TGTGCCAGCAGTCTAGCGTTAAGCTCCTACGAGCAGTACTTC. Its protein product is CASSLALSSYEQYF.

This clonotype came up many times. DNA for the CDR3: TGTGCCAGCAGCTTAGCGTATGGCTACACCTTC. The encoded protein is CASSLAYGYTF. The chain is built from TRBV7-2 and TRBJ1-2, with D uncertain. Trimming cost V 0 bases and J 5 bases, with 1 base left between them. Germline V gene lookup returns CDR1 SGHTA and CDR2 FQGNSA. CDR3 length: 11 residues.

This clonotype was detected many times. This chain links TRBV28 with TRBJ1-5; D is perhaps TRBD1 (5 bases). Germline V CDR1 and CDR2: MDHEN, SYDVKM. The CDR3 has 16 amino acids. With 1 base removed from V and 8 bases from J, the gap between germline ends came to 18 bases. The CDR3 sequence is CASSLYGRQGIKPQHF. The CDR3 DNA follows: TGTGCCAGCAGTTTATACGGTCGGCAGGGAATCAAGCCCCAGCATTTT.

In regard to this clonotype: A much more abundant neighbour one base away suggests this may be a read error. J is TRBJ1-2 and V is TRBV28; D uncertain. This CDR3 contains 12 residues. The germline V and J ends were trimmed by 6 bases and 7 bases, with 12 bases remaining between them. Germline CDR1 MDHEN, CDR2 SYDVKM. The CDR3: CASRGSLAGYTF. For the CDR3, the DNA is TGTGCCAGCAGGGGCAGTCTTGCTGGCTACACCTTC.

The rearrangement links TRBV24-1 to TRBJ1-6; possibly TRBD1 for D (6 bases). Trimming removed 5 bases at V and 7 bases at J, with 29 bases between. Germline CDR1 KGHDR, CDR2 SFDVKD. The CDR3 covers 20 residues. This CDR3 reads CATSGAGAADRISINSPLHF. CDR3 coding DNA: TGTGCCACCAGTGGTGCGGGGGCGGCCGATAGAATCTCCATAAATTCACCCCTCCACTTT.

The table lists this clonotype with many counts. The V call is TRBV10-3, the J call TRBJ2-7, with 12 bases matching TRBD2. The junction had 5 bases not matched to a gene; V was cut back by 2 bases and J by 6 bases. This CDR3 contains 15 residues. CDR1 is ENHRY, CDR2 SYGVKD, per germline. The CDR3 reads CAISELTSGRSEQYF. The CDR3 DNA reads as TGTGCCATCAGTGAGCTGACTAGCGGGAGAAGCGAGCAGTACTTC.

The J gene is TRBJ2-5, the V gene TRBV6-2 or TRBV6-3; maybe TRBD2 (6 bases). Per the germline V gene, CDR1 is MNHEY and CDR2 is SVGEGT. The germline V and J ends were trimmed by 0 bases and 1 base, with 21 bases remaining between them. The CDR3 has 19 amino acids. The CDR3 coding sequence is TGTGCCAGCAGTTACTCGAACGCCAACCCCACGGGGGTCCAAGAGACCCAGTACTTC. Encoded protein: CASSYSNANPTGVQETQYF.

This clonotype was observed a handful of times. V and J are TRBV6-1 and TRBJ2-7; TRBD2 matches at 9 bases. The germline V gene encodes CDR1 MNHNS and CDR2 SASEGT. Trimming removed 6 bases from V and 6 bases from J; junction bases left unmatched: 9. The CDR3 sequence is 14 residues long. CDR3 amino acids: CASSRLAEGGEQYF. DNA of the CDR3: TGTGCCAGCAGCCGACTAGCGGAGGGGGGCGAGCAGTACTTC.

This clonotype was recorded a few times. J is TRBJ1-2 and V is TRBV7-9; D is unclear. Deletions cut 3 bases from V and 9 bases from J, with 11 bases between. The CDR3 is 12 amino acids. Germline V lookup: CDR1 SEHNR, CDR2 FQNEAQ (reference sequence). The DNA of the CDR3 is TGTGCCAGCAGCTTTAATCGGGAGAGCTACACCTTC. Translation: CASSFNRESYTF. The entire variable domain, with the rest obtained from reference TRBV7-9 and TRBJ1-2, is as follows: DTGVSQNPRHKITKRGQNVTFRCDPISEHNRLYWYRQTLGQGPEFLTYFQNEAQLEKSRLLSDRFSAERPKGSFSTLEIQRTEQGDSAMYLCASSFNRESYTFGSGTRLTVV.

This clonotype was seen repeatedly, ten times or more. V is TRBV30 and J is TRBJ1-5; D is unclear. V dropped 0 bases and J dropped 1 base, with 4 bases sitting between them. The CDR3 has 13 residues. In germline, CDR1 is GTSNPN, CDR2 SVGIG (reference sequence). The CDR3 nucleotides read TGTGCCTGGAGTGTGGGAAGCAATCAGCCCCAGCATTTT. Protein: CAWSVGSNQPQHF.

This clonotype was seen more than once but under ten times. The chain combines TRBV6-1 with TRBJ2-2; weak D call: TRBD2 (5 bases). Germline loops: CDR1 MNHNS, CDR2 SASEGT. The CDR3 extends over 16 amino acids. The ends were cut back, 6 bases at V and 1 base at J, with 15 bases in the middle. The CDR3, as DNA: TGTGCCAGCAGCCTAGGGCCTAGCCTGAACACCGGGGAGCTGTTTTTT. Translation gives CASSLGPSLNTGELFF.

This clonotype was observed many times. The genes are TRBV5-1 and TRBJ1-4; 9 bases match TRBD1. The germline V gene encodes CDR1 SGHRS and CDR2 YFSETQ. The CDR3 has 14 amino acids. The trim removed 4 bases at V and 8 bases at J, leaving 6 bases unmatched. The CDR3 reads CASSIRTGEEKLFF. The CDR3 DNA reads as TGCGCCAGCAGCATCAGGACAGGGGAAGAAAAACTGTTTTTT. Using reference TRBV5-1 and TRBJ1-4 for the parts outside the CDR3, the full variable domain is KAGVTQTPRYLIKTRGQQVTLSCSPISGHRSVSWYQQTPGQGLQFLFEYFSETQRNKGNFPGRFSGRQFSNSRSEMNVSTLELGDSALYLCASSIRTGEEKLFFGSGTQLSVL.

This chain links TRBV6-1 with TRBJ2-1; 7 positions agree with TRBD1. The germline CDR1 and CDR2 sequences are MNHNS and SASEGT. The CDR3 has 14 amino acids. V lost 6 bases, J lost 5 bases, and 7 bases stayed unmatched. The CDR3 sequence is CASRGDSLHNEQFF. CDR3 coding DNA: TGTGCCAGCAGGGGGGACAGCCTCCACAATGAGCAGTTCTTC.

V is TRBV20-1 and J is TRBJ1-5; unclear D gene. Deletions cut 3 bases from V and 8 bases from J, with 11 bases between. Germline-derived CDR1 and CDR2 are DFQATT and SNEGSKA (reference sequence). The CDR3 consists of 12 residues. The chain's CDR3 is CSASKLPEPQHF. The CDR3 coding sequence is TGCAGTGCTAGTAAGTTGCCGGAGCCCCAGCATTTT.

This clonotype was recorded many times. The rearrangement links TRBV6-2 or TRBV6-3 to TRBJ2-5, with TRBD1 as a possible D gene (6 bases). The V gene's germline CDR1 is MNHEY and CDR2 SVGEGT. This CDR3 has 14 amino acids. The V end was cut by 5 bases, the J end by 4 bases, with 14 bases between. The CDR3 coding sequence is TGTGCCAGCAGTGCTCACAGGGACGGAGAGACCCAGTACTTC. Translating gives CASSAHRDGETQYF.

Many counts were recorded for this clonotype. The chain employs TRBV2 and TRBJ2-3; 10 bases fit TRBD2. CDR1 SNHLY and CDR2 FYNNEI come from the germline V gene. This CDR3 is 15 amino acids long. V was pared by 4 bases and J by 4 bases, with 5 bases of the junction left unmatched. In DNA form, the CDR3 reads TGTGCCAGCAGTGGTCCTAGCGGGAGCCCAGATACGCAGTATTTT. This encodes CASSGPSGSPDTQYF.

This clonotype was counted only a few times. The rearrangement uses TRBV19 and TRBJ1-1, with D unresolved. V gave up 5 bases and J gave up 3 bases, with 19 bases separating them. The germline CDR1 and CDR2 sequences are LNHDA and SQIVND (reference sequence). The CDR3 is 16 residues long. CDR3 residues: CASSPLGSGRDTEAFF. As DNA, the CDR3 is TGTGCCAGTAGTCCGCTCGGGTCTGGGCGCGACACTGAAGCTTTCTTT.

This clonotype has at least ten counts. The chain recombines TRBV30 with TRBJ1-1; D is unresolved. Germline V gene sequence: CDR1 GTSNPN, CDR2 SVGIG (reference sequence). The CDR3 runs to 13 residues. V was cut by 4 bases and J by 1 base, with 10 bases left in between. CDR3 in amino acids: CAWNYQRNTEAFF. Written as DNA, the CDR3 is TGTGCCTGGAATTACCAAAGGAACACTGAAGCTTTCTTT.